The 9 T cell receptor beta chains given below trace back to one sample, sequenced in a study of T cell repertoires in cytomegalovirus infection. The antigens of these receptors remain unknown. TCRdb itself ran the reads through MiXCR, one entry per CDR3 protein. The profile shows 50,000 or so distinct CDR3 sequences, 20% to 25% of them singletons. The sequenced sample consisted of PBMCs, sequenced either directly or after in vitro stimulation (not recorded which). The receptors derive from a human donor in good health (CMV status not recorded). Some clones in this sample may be carry-over from other donors' samples.

This chain joins TRBV10-3 and TRBJ1-1, with TRBD1 as a possible D gene (6 bases). V was trimmed by 4 bases and J by 5 bases, leaving 14 bases between them. This CDR3 spans 14 amino acids. Germline V CDR1 and CDR2: ENHRY, SYGVKD. CDR3 amino acids: CAISGGRGRTEAFF. CDR3 DNA: TGTGCCATCAGTGGCGGTAGGGGGAGGACTGAAGCTTTCTTT.

Notes on this clonotype: This may come from a read error, since a much larger clone is one base off. The final CDR3 position lacks the conserved phenylalanine or tryptophan, pointing to a likely read error. This chain links TRBV7-6 with TRBJ2-5; the match to TRBD2 covers 12 bases. Looked up from germline, CDR1 is SGHVS and CDR2 is FNYEAQ. Losses at the gene ends were 4 bases for V and 2 bases for J; bases not matched to a gene: 5. The length of the CDR3 is 16 residues. The CDR3: CASSSTLAGGQETQYL. CDR3 bases: TGTGCCAGCAGCTCAACACTAGCGGGGGGACAAGAGACCCAGTACTTA.

This clonotype has a count of ten or more. The chain has TRBV19 and TRBJ2-6; 14 nucleotides match TRBD2. V lost 7 bases and J lost 2; bases outside the gene matches: 1. CDR1 is LNHDA, CDR2 SQIVND, per germline (reference sequence). The CDR3 loop spans 16 amino acids. The CDR3 sequence is CASMGLAGAGANVLTF. The CDR3 coding sequence is TGTGCCAGTATGGGACTAGCGGGGGCTGGGGCCAACGTCCTGACTTTC.

This clonotype was seen many times. The chain employs TRBV10-3 and TRBJ1-4; 7 bases are a match to TRBD1. This CDR3 is built from 14 residues. Unmatched junction bases numbered 2, after V lost 4 bases and J lost 3 bases. The germline CDR1 and CDR2 sequences are ENHRY and SYGVKD. The CDR3 reads CAISGGTANEKLFF. The CDR3 DNA follows: TGTGCCATCAGTGGCGGGACAGCTAATGAAAAACTGTTTTTT.

The sample holds a few counts of this clonotype. The chain uses TRBV5-1 and TRBJ2-1, with D uncertain. The V end was cut by 0 bases, the J end by 3 bases, with 10 bases between. The CDR3 consists of 15 residues. Germline CDR1 is SGHRS and CDR2 is YFSETQ. As DNA, the CDR3 is TGCGCCAGCAGCTTGGAAGGCCGAAGCTACAATGAGCAGTTCTTC. It encodes CASSLEGRSYNEQFF. Full variable domain (rest looked up from reference TRBV5-1 and TRBJ2-1): KAGVTQTPRYLIKTRGQQVTLSCSPISGHRSVSWYQQTPGQGLQFLFEYFSETQRNKGNFPGRFSGRQFSNSRSEMNVSTLELGDSALYLCASSLEGRSYNEQFFGPGTRLTVL.

A few counts support this clonotype. The genes are TRBV5-4 and TRBJ2-7, with unresolved D. V lost 0 bases and J lost 3, with 10 bases in between. The CDR3 consists of 14 residues. CDR1 is SGHNT and CDR2 is YYREEE in the germline V gene (reference sequence). The CDR3 spells CASSLGLTRYEQYF. CDR3 bases: TGTGCCAGCAGCTTGGGTCTAACTCGCTACGAGCAGTACTTC.

The chain links TRBV11-2 to TRBJ2-7; 9 bases are a match to TRBD2. CDR3 length: 15 residues. The V and J ends lost 5 bases and 1 base, in that order; junction bases with no gene match: 6. CDR1 SGHAT and CDR2 FQNNGV come from the germline V gene. CDR3 coding DNA: TGTGCCAGCAGCGGGAAGACTAGCGGATCCTACGAGCAGTACTTC. This sequence encodes CASSGKTSGSYEQYF.

This clonotype occurred many times. V and J are TRBV11-2 and TRBJ2-1; D is ambiguous. This CDR3 spans 15 amino acids. Germline values: CDR1 SGHAT, CDR2 FQNNGV. V shed 2 bases and J shed 7 bases, with 15 bases lying between them. CDR3 amino acids: CASSLRPQTANEQFF. CDR3 in DNA: TGTGCCAGCAGCTTACGTCCGCAGACGGCAAATGAGCAGTTCTTC. The full variable domain, its missing parts supplied by reference TRBV11-2 and TRBJ2-1, is EAGVAQSPRYKIIEKRQSVAFWCNPISGHATLYWYQQILGQGPKLLIQFQNNGVVDDSQLPKDRFSAERLKGVDSTLKIQPAKLEDSAVYLCASSLRPQTANEQFFGPGTRLTVL.

This clonotype was counted ten times or more. V is TRBV9 and J is TRBJ2-7, with 11 nucleotides matching TRBD2. Germline CDR1 SGDLS, CDR2 YYNGEE. The CDR3 runs to 17 residues. Unmatched junction bases numbered 11, after V lost 4 bases and J lost 2 bases. The CDR3 region has the DNA TGTGCCAGCAGCCCAGCCGGGACTAGCGGATATCCCTACGAGCAGTACTTC. It translates to CASSPAGTSGYPYEQYF.